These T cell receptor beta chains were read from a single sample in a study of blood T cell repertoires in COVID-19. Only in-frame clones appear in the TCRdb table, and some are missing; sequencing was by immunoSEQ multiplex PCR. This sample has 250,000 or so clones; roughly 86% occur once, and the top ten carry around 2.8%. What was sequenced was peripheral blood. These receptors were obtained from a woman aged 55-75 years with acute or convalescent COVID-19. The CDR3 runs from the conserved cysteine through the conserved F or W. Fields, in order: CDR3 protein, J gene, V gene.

CDR3 protein: CASSLLAGEQFF
J gene: TRBJ2-1
V gene: TRBV7-9

CDR3 protein: CASSLQGYDYTF
J gene: TRBJ1-2
V gene: TRBV27

CDR3 protein: CSVGTVTEAFF
J gene: TRBJ1-1
V gene: TRBV29-1

CDR3 protein: CASSAITSANYGYTF
J gene: TRBJ1-2
V gene: TRBV18

CDR3 protein: CASSFSPRPQYF
J gene: TRBJ2-3
V gene: TRBV7-2

CDR3 protein: CASSYGTFSNQPQHF
J gene: TRBJ1-5
V gene: TRBV6-5

CDR3 protein: CASSGQGVETQYF
J gene: TRBJ2-5
V gene: TRBV11-2

CDR3 protein: CASSLIRRADTQYF
J gene: TRBJ2-3
V gene: TRBV19

CDR3 protein: CASRKKRQGELNTEAFF
J gene: TRBJ1-1
V gene: TRBV3-1/TRBV3-2

CDR3 protein: CASSPAPGAYEQYF
J gene: TRBJ2-7
V gene: TRBV6-5

CDR3 protein: CASSWAGTVYYGYTF
J gene: TRBJ1-2
V gene: TRBV5-8

CDR3 protein: CASSPGLVRTGELFF
J gene: TRBJ2-2
V gene: TRBV7-2

CDR3 protein: CASSLAGSGIYEQYF
J gene: TRBJ2-7
V gene: TRBV11-2

CDR3 protein: CASSPPSRQVNTGELFF
J gene: TRBJ2-2
V gene: TRBV18

CDR3 protein: CASRVTGERHF
J gene: TRBJ1-5
V gene: TRBV2

CDR3 protein: CASSTGTAAFF
J gene: TRBJ1-1
V gene: TRBV6-2/TRBV6-3

CDR3 protein: CASSEAHQEAFF
J gene: TRBJ1-1
V gene: TRBV6-1

CDR3 protein: CASRSKWGQGSNYGYTF
J gene: TRBJ1-2
V gene: TRBV19

CDR3 protein: CASTPLGYAGAYNEQFF
J gene: TRBJ2-1
V gene: TRBV14

CDR3 protein: CTISGSTSTDTQYF
J gene: TRBJ2-3
V gene: TRBV10-3

CDR3 protein: CASSYGETRPQYF
J gene: TRBJ2-5
V gene: TRBV6-5

CDR3 protein: CASSGSPGTGGNYGYTF
J gene: TRBJ1-2
V gene: TRBV19

CDR3 protein: CASSEPRTGTRNTIYF
J gene: TRBJ1-3
V gene: TRBV25-1